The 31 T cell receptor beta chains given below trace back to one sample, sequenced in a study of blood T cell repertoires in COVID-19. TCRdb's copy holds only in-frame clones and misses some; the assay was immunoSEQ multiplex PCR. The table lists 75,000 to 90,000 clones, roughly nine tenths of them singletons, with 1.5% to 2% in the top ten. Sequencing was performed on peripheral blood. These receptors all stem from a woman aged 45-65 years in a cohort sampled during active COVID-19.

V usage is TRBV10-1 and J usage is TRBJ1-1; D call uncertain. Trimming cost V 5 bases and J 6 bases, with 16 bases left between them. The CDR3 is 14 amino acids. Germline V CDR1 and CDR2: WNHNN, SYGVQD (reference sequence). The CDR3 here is CASSQTRGGSEAFF. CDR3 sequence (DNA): TGCGCCAGCAGTCAGACTCGGGGAGGGTCTGAAGCTTTCTTT.

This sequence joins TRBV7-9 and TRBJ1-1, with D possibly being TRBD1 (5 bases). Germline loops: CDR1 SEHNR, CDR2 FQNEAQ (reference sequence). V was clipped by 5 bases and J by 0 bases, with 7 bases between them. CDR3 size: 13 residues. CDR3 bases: TGTGCCAGCAGCCCGACAGTGAACACTGAAGCTTTCTTT. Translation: CASSPTVNTEAFF.

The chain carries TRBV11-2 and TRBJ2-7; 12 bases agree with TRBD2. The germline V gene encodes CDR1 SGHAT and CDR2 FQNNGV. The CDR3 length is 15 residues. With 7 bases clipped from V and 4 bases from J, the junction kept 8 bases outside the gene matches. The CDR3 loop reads CASTSSGRGPYEQYF. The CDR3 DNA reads TGTGCCAGCACCTCTAGCGGGAGGGGCCCTTACGAGCAGTACTTC.

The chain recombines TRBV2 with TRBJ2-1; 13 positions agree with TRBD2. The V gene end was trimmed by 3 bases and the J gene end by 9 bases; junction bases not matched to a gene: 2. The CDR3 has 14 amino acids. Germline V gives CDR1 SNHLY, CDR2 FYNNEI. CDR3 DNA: TGTGCCAGCAGTGAGGGACTAGCGGGAACTGAGCAGTTCTTC. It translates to CASSEGLAGTEQFF.

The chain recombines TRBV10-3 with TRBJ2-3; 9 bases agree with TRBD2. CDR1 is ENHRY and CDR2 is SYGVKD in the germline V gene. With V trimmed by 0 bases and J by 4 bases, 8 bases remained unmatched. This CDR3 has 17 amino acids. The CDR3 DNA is TGTGCCATCAGTGAGTCTAGCGGGAGCGGAAGCGCAGATACGCAGTATTTT. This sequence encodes CAISESSGSGSADTQYF.

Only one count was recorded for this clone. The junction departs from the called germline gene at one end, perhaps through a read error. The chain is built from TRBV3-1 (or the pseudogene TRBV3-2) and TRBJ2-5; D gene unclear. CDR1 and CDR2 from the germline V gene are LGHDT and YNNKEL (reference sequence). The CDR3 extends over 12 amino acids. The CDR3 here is CASSQEQVTQYF. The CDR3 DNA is TGTGCCAGCAGCCAAGAACAAGTGACCCAGTACTTC.

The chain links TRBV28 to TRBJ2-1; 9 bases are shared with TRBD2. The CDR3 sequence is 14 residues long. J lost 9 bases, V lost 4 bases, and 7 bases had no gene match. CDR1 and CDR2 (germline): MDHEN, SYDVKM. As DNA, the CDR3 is TGTGCCAGCAGTTCTAGCGGGACTAGGGTTGAGCAGTTCTTC. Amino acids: CASSSSGTRVEQFF.

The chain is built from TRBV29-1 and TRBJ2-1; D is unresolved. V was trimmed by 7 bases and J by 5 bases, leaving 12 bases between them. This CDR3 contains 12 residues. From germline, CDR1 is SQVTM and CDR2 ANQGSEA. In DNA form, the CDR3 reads TGCAGCGCCTCTTTAGCCAACAATGAGCAGTTCTTC. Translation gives CSASLANNEQFF.

The CDR3 spells CASRSSGGGLEQFF. The CDR3 nucleotides read TGTGCCAGCAGGTCTAGCGGGGGGGGATTGGAGCAGTTCTTC. The rearrangement joins TRBV3-1 (or the pseudogene TRBV3-2) to TRBJ2-1, with 12 bases matching TRBD2. After removal of 6 bases from V and 10 bases from J, the junction contained 7 bases not matched to a gene. Looked up from germline, CDR1 is LGHDT and CDR2 is YNNKEL (reference sequence). The CDR3 is 14 residues long.

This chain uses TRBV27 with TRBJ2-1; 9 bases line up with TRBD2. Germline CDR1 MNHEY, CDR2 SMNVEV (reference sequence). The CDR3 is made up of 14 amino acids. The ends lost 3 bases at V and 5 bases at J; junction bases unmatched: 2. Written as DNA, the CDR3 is TGTGCCAGCAGTTTTAGCGGGAGTAACAATGAGCAGTTCTTC. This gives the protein CASSFSGSNNEQFF.

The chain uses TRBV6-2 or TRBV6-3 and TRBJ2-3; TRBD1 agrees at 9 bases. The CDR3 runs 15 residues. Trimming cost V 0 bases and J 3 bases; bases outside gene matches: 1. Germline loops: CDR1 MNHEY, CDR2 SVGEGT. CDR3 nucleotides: TGTGCCAGCAGTTACTCGGGACAGGGTACAGATACGCAGTATTTT. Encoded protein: CASSYSGQGTDTQYF.

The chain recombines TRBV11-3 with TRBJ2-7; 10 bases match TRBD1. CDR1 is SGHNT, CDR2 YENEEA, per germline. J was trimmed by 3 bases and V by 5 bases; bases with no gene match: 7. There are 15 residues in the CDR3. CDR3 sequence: CASSRDGTGDYEQYF. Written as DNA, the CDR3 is TGTGCCAGCAGCCGTGACGGGACAGGGGACTACGAGCAGTACTTC.

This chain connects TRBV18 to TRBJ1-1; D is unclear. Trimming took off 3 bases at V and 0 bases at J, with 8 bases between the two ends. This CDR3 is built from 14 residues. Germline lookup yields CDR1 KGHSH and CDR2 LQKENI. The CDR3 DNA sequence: TGTGCCAGCTCACCCGCTGGAGTGAACACTGAAGCTTTCTTT. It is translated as CASSPAGVNTEAFF. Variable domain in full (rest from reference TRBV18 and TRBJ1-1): NAGVMQNPRHLVRRRGQEARLRCSPMKGHSHVYWYRQLPEEGLKFMVYLQKENIIDESGMPKERFSAEFPKEGPSILRIQQVVRGDSAAYFCASSPAGVNTEAFFGQGTRLTVV.

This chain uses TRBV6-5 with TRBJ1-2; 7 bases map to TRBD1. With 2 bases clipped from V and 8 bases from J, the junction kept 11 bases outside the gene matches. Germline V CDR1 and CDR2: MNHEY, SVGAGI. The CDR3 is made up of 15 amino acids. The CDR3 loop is CASSYRDSPSMGYTF. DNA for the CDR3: TGTGCCAGCAGTTACCGGGACAGTCCCTCTATGGGCTACACCTTC.

CDR3 DNA: TGTGCCAGCAGTTTAATGACAGGGTACGGCGAGCAGTACTTC. Amino acids: CASSLMTGYGEQYF. This chain connects TRBV28 to TRBJ2-7; 7 bases fit TRBD1. The germline CDR1 and CDR2 sequences are MDHEN and SYDVKM. There are 14 residues in the CDR3. Trimming took 2 bases from V and 6 from J; bases not matched to a gene: 7.

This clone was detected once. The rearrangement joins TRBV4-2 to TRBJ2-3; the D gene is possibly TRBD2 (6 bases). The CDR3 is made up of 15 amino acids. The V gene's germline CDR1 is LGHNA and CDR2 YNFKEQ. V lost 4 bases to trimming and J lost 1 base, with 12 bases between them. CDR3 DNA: TGTGCCAGCAGCCTAACACTAGCCGGCACAGATACGCAGTATTTT. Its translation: CASSLTLAGTDTQYF.

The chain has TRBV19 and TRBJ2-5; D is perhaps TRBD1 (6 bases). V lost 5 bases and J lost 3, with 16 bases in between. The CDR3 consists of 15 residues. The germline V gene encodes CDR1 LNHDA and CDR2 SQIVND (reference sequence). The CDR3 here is CASSALGAGEETQYF. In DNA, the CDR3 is TGTGCCAGTAGTGCCCTGGGGGCAGGGGAAGAGACCCAGTACTTC.

Here the CDR3 DNA reads TGTGCCAGCAGTTACAACCGGGGCAATCAGCCCCAGCATTTT. Encoded protein: CASSYNRGNQPQHF. The chain combines TRBV6-5 with TRBJ1-5, with D uncertain. The CDR3 sequence is 14 residues long. Per the germline V gene, CDR1 is MNHEY and CDR2 is SVGAGI. The germline V and J ends were trimmed by 2 bases and 2 bases, with 7 bases remaining between them.

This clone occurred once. CDR3 sequence: CASISRERGLPSEQFF. CDR3 nucleotides: TGTGCCAGCATTTCACGGGAGCGGGGGCTACCCAGTGAGCAGTTCTTC. The rearrangement uses TRBV5-4 and TRBJ2-1; 8 bases are a match to TRBD2. The germline V gene has CDR1 SGHNT and CDR2 YYREEE (reference sequence). The CDR3 has 16 amino acids. With V trimmed by 6 bases and J by 9 bases, 17 bases remained unmatched.

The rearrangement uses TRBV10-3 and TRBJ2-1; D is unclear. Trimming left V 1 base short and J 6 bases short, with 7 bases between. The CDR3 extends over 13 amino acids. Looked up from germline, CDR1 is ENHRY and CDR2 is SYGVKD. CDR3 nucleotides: TGTGCCATCAGTGAGTTCCCCCGCAATGAGCAGTTCTTC. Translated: CAISEFPRNEQFF.

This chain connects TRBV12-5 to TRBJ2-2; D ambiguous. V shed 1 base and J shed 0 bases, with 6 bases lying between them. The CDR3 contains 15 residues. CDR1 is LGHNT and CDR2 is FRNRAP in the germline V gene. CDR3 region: CASGLGHPNTGELFF. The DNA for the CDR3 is TGTGCTAGTGGTTTGGGACACCCGAACACCGGGGAGCTGTTTTTT.

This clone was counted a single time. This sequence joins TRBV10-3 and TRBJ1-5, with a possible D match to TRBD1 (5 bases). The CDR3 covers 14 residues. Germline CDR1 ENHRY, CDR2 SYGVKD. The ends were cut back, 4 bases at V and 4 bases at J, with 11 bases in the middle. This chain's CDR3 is CAISVDNINQPQHF. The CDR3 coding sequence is TGTGCCATCAGTGTGGACAACATAAATCAGCCCCAGCATTTT.

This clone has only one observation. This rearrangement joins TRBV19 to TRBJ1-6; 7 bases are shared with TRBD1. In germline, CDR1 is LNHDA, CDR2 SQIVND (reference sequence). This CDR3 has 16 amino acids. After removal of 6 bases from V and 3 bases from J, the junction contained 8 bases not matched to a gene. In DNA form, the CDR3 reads TGTGCCAGTAGAAGCCGGACAGGCGACTATAATTCACCCCTCCACTTT. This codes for CASRSRTGDYNSPLHF.

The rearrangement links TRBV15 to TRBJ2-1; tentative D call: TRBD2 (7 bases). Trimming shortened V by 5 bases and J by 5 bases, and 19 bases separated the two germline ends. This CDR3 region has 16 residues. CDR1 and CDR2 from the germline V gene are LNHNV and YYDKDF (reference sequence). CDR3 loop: CATSLRRGADNNEQFF. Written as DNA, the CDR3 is TGTGCCACCAGCCTTCGCCGGGGGGCAGATAACAATGAGCAGTTCTTC.

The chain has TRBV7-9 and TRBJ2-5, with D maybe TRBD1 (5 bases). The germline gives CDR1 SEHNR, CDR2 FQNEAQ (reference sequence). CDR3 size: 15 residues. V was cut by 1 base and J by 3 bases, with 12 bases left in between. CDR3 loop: CASSLVQGQKETQYF. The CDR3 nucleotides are TGTGCCAGCAGCTTAGTTCAGGGCCAGAAAGAGACCCAGTACTTC.

In DNA, the CDR3 is TGTGCCAGCACCAGGCAGGGGGCATATAATTCACCCCTCCACTTT. Its translation: CASTRQGAYNSPLHF. The chain is built from TRBV6-5 and TRBJ1-6, with 8 bases that match TRBD1. The CDR3 has 15 amino acids. With 7 bases clipped from V and 4 bases from J, the junction kept 6 bases outside the gene matches. CDR1 is MNHEY and CDR2 is SVGAGI in the germline V gene.

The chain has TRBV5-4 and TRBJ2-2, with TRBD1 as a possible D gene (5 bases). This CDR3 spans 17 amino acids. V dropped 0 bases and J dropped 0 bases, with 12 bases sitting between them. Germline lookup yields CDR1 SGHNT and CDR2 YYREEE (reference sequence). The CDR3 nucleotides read TGTGCCAGCAGCTTGGGGTTAGGGGCAGCGAACACCGGGGAGCTGTTTTTT. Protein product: CASSLGLGAANTGELFF.

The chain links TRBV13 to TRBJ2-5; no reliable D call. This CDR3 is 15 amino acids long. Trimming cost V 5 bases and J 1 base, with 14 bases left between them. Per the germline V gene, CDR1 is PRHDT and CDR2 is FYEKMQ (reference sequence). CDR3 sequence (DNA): TGTGCCAGCAGCCCCCCGATGGGCAGCCAAGAGACCCAGTACTTC. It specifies CASSPPMGSQETQYF. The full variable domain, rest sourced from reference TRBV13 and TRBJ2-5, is AAGVIQSPRHLIKEKRETATLKCYPIPRHDTVYWYQQGPGQDPQFLISFYEKMQSDKGSIPDRFSAQQFSDYHSELNMSSLELGDSALYFCASSPPMGSQETQYFGPGTRLLVL.

The DNA of the CDR3 is TGCGCCAGCAGATCACCGGGGGGTGAGGAGACCCAGTACTTC. It specifies CASRSPGGEETQYF. V and J are TRBV5-1 and TRBJ2-5; 7 bases map to TRBD2. CDR3 size: 14 residues. Germline CDR1 SGHRS, CDR2 YFSETQ. The trim removed 5 bases at V and 5 bases at J, leaving 9 bases unmatched.

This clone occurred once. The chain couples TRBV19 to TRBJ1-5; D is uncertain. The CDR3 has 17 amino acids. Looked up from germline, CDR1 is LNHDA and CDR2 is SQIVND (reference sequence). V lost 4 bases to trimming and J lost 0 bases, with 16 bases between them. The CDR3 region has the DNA TGTGCCAGTAGTAACCCAGGAGGTAGCCTTAGCAATCAGCCCCAGCATTTT. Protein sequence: CASSNPGGSLSNQPQHF. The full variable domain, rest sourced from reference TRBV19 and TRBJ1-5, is DGGITQSPKYLFRKEGQNVTLSCEQNLNHDAMYWYRQDPGQGLRLIYYSQIVNDFQKGDIAEGYSVSREKKESFPLTVTSAQKNPTAFYLCASSNPGGSLSNQPQHFGDGTRLSIL.

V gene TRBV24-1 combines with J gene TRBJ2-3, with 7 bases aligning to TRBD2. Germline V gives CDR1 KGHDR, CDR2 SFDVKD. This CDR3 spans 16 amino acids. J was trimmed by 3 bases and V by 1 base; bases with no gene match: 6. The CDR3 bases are TGTGCCACCAGTGATTTCGGGCGGGGAGGGACAGATACGCAGTATTTT. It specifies CATSDFGRGGTDTQYF.